This T cell receptor (beta chain) was profiled in a study of persistence of HIV-infected CD4 T cells. Trimming took 1 base from V and 11 from J; bases not matched to a gene: 4. This CDR3 comprises 12 residues. CDR1 SGHNT and CDR2 YENEEA come from the germline V gene. Remarks on this clone: No antigen is known for it.

Anti-CD3/anti-CD28 beads served as a nonspecific positive control stimulus. Sorting selected CD4+ T cells upregulating both CD40 ligand and CD69. Sequencing used immunoSEQ version 4 in survey mode. Generated by immunoSEQ multiplex PCR, the TCRdb table keeps only in-frame clones and is missing some. The sample comprises 35,000 to 45,000 clones, about 85% of which are singletons, and 0.4% to 0.6% rests with the top ten. The source material was CD4+ T cells sorted from PBMCs after approximately 19-hour stimulation, sampled from a patient who received antiretroviral therapy. This sequence joins TRBV11-3 and TRBJ1-1, with 7 nucleotides matching TRBD1. The receptor comes from an adult woman with HIV who was CMV-seropositive. The CDR3 loop reads CASSLGGGAAFF. The CDR3 DNA reads as TGTGCCAGCAGCTTAGGAGGGGGCGCCGCTTTCTTT.